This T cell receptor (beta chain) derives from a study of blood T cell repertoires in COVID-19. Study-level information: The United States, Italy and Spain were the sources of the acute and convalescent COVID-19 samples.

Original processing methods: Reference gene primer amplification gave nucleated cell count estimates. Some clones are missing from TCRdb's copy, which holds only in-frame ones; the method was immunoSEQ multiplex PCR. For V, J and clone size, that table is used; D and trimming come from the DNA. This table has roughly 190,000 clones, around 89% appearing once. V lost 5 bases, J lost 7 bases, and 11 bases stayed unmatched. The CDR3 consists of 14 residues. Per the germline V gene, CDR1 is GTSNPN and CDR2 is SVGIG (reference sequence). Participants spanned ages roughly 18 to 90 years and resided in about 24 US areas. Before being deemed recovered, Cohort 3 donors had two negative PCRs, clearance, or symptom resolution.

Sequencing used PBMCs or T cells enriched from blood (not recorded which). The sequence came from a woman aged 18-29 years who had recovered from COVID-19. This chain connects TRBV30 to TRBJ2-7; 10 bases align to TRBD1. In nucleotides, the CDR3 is TGTGCCTGGGGAACCGGGACAGGGGCGCGAGAGCAGTACTTC. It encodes CAWGTGTGAREQYF.